The 10 T cell receptor beta chains reported below all come from one sample, sequenced in a study of blood T cell repertoires in COVID-19. Using immunoSEQ multiplex PCR, the repertoire was profiled, and TCRdb retains in-frame clones only, with some absent. The table lists 180,000 or so clones, roughly 88% of them singletons. The sample consisted of PBMCs or T cells enriched from blood (not recorded which). The receptor source for this set is a man aged 40-55 years with acute COVID-19.

Here the CDR3 DNA reads TGTGCCAGCAGTTACGGGACAGGGAACACTGAAGCTTTCTTT. This encodes CASSYGTGNTEAFF. J is TRBJ1-1 and V is TRBV28; TRBD1 agrees at 8 bases. The CDR3 contains 14 residues. CDR1 is MDHEN, CDR2 SYDVKM, per germline. V gave up 4 bases and J gave up 1 base; unmatched junction bases: 2.

The V call is TRBV5-1, the J call TRBJ2-2, with D perhaps TRBD1 (5 bases). V was pared by 0 bases and J by 5 bases, with 11 bases between. Looked up from germline, CDR1 is SGHRS and CDR2 is YFSETQ. The CDR3 is 15 residues long. The CDR3: CASSLGAGSTGELFF. CDR3 bases: TGCGCCAGCAGCTTGGGGGCAGGGTCTACCGGGGAGCTGTTTTTT.

This chain connects TRBV9 to TRBJ2-5; TRBD2 matches at 9 bases. This CDR3 is 15 amino acids long. The V and J ends lost 0 bases and 3 bases, in that order; junction bases with no gene match: 3. Germline V CDR1 and CDR2: SGDLS, YYNGEE. The DNA of the CDR3 is TGTGCCAGCAGCGTAGCTCCTAGCGGGGAAGAGACCCAGTACTTC. Amino acid sequence: CASSVAPSGEETQYF.

The chain has TRBV27 and TRBJ1-1; a weak D match, TRBD1 (6 bases). This CDR3 comprises 18 residues. Germline-derived CDR1 and CDR2 are MNHEY and SMNVEV (reference sequence). Trimming pared 8 bases from V and 3 bases from J, leaving 28 bases between. CDR3: CASGLLVGVGARDTEAFF. Written as DNA, the CDR3 is TGTGCCAGCGGCCTCCTAGTGGGGGTGGGGGCGCGTGACACTGAAGCTTTCTTT.

The chain recombines TRBV19 with TRBJ2-5; TRBD2 agrees at 8 bases. From germline, CDR1 is LNHDA and CDR2 SQIVND (reference sequence). This CDR3 contains 12 residues. Trimming took 7 bases from V and 7 from J; bases not matched to a gene: 5. The DNA for the CDR3 is TGTGCCAGTACGAACCGGGGGGGGACCCAGTACTTC. It is translated as CASTNRGGTQYF.

The table lists this clone with a few counts. The genes are TRBV29-1 and TRBJ1-2, with a possible D match to TRBD1 (6 bases). Germline lookup yields CDR1 SQVTM and CDR2 ANQGSEA. CDR3 length: 11 amino acids. The germline V and J ends were trimmed by 4 bases and 3 bases, with 6 bases remaining between them. CDR3 in amino acids: CSVGQDYGYTF. The DNA for the CDR3 is TGCAGCGTTGGACAGGACTATGGCTACACCTTC. Full variable domain (rest looked up from reference TRBV29-1 and TRBJ1-2): SAVISQKPSRDICQRGTSLTIQCQVDSQVTMMFWYRQQPGQSLTLIATANQGSEATYESGFVIDKFPISRPNLTFSTLTVSNMSPEDSSIYLCSVGQDYGYTFGSGTRLTVV.

J is TRBJ1-5 and V is TRBV3-1 (or the pseudogene TRBV3-2), with unresolved D. V was shortened by 0 bases and J by 9 bases, with 12 bases between the two germline ends. The CDR3 loop spans 14 amino acids. Germline values: CDR1 LGHDT, CDR2 YNNKEL (reference sequence). The CDR3 DNA reads TGTGCCAGCAGCCAAGACACGGTCGAGTGGCCCCAGCATTTT. Its translation: CASSQDTVEWPQHF.

This rearrangement joins TRBV5-1 to TRBJ2-6; a weak D match, TRBD1 (6 bases). V was cut by 0 bases and J by 6 bases, with 13 bases left in between. Germline V gene data show CDR1 as SGHRS and CDR2 as YFSETQ. The CDR3 runs to 16 residues. CDR3 protein: CASSLDGPGQANVLTF. CDR3 sequence (DNA): TGCGCCAGCAGCTTGGACGGACCGGGACAGGCCAACGTCCTGACTTTC.

This clone appeared once. The chain carries TRBV19 and TRBJ2-1; 7 bases align to TRBD2. The germline gives CDR1 LNHDA, CDR2 SQIVND (reference sequence). The CDR3 consists of 16 residues. J lost 10 bases, V lost 3 bases, and 15 bases had no gene match. The CDR3 region is CASSIGGTSGTREQFF. In nucleotides, the CDR3 is TGTGCCAGTAGTATTGGGGGTACGAGCGGGACCCGGGAGCAGTTCTTC.

The V gene is TRBV4-1, the J gene TRBJ2-5; a possible D gene is TRBD1 (6 bases). CDR3 length: 14 amino acids. The V and J ends lost 4 bases and 2 bases respectively, with 11 bases between them. Germline CDR1 reads MGHRA; CDR2 reads YSYEKL. Here the CDR3 reads CASSLLQGQETQYF. For the CDR3, the DNA is TGCGCCAGCAGCCTTTTACAGGGTCAAGAGACCCAGTACTTC.